This passage covers 30 T cell receptor beta chains from one sample sequenced in a study of cytomegalovirus exposure and HLA in healthy donors. PCR used 60 Vbeta primers and 13 Jbeta primers. Sequencing was performed with immunoSEQ multiplex PCR; in TCRdb, only in-frame clones are kept and a portion is missing. The ten top clones account for 2% to 2.5%, within a sample of 150,000 or so clones. Sample: PBMCs. The receptors shown here come from a man aged 25 to 45 in good health and CMV-seronegative.

J is TRBJ1-2 and V is TRBV14, with a possible D match to TRBD1 (5 bases). V was cut by 1 base and J by 4 bases, with 10 bases left in between. This CDR3 comprises 14 residues. Germline V gives CDR1 SGHDN, CDR2 FVKESK. In nucleotides, the CDR3 is TGTGCCAGCAGCCAAGTGGGGGGAAGCTATGGCTACACCTTC. This gives the protein CASSQVGGSYGYTF.

The genes are TRBV7-2 and TRBJ1-5; 10 positions match TRBD1. This CDR3 is 14 amino acids long. Germline CDR1 and CDR2: SGHTA and FQGNSA. The V gene end was trimmed by 5 bases and the J gene end by 5 bases; junction bases not matched to a gene: 3. CDR3 loop: CASSTGQGDQPQHF. The CDR3 DNA is TGTGCCAGCAGCACCGGACAGGGGGATCAGCCCCAGCATTTT.

This rearrangement joins TRBV4-1 to TRBJ1-5, with D unclear. This CDR3 comprises 15 residues. Germline V gene data show CDR1 as MGHRA and CDR2 as YSYEKL. Trimming removed 0 bases from V and 0 bases from J, with 6 bases in between. The CDR3: CASSQDPYSNQPQHF. CDR3 DNA: TGCGCCAGCAGCCAAGATCCCTATAGCAATCAGCCCCAGCATTTT.

The genes are TRBV15 and TRBJ1-3, with a possible D match to TRBD1 (6 bases). Germline-derived CDR1 and CDR2 are LNHNV and YYDKDF (reference sequence). This CDR3 contains 16 residues. Trimming removed 0 bases from V and 3 bases from J, with 12 bases in between. The CDR3 loop reads CATSRELAGDGNTIYF. The CDR3 DNA reads as TGTGCCACCAGCAGAGAACTCGCAGGGGATGGAAACACCATATATTTT.

Comments on this clone: Other DNA sequences in this specimen translate into the identical CDR3. This chain connects TRBV18 to TRBJ1-1, with a tentative D call TRBD1 (6 bases). The germline V gene has CDR1 KGHSH and CDR2 LQKENI. Trimming cost V 4 bases and J 1 base, with 10 bases left between them. This CDR3 is built from 14 residues. CDR3 loop: CASSRGQPNTEAFF. DNA for the CDR3: TGTGCCAGCTCACGTGGACAGCCGAACACTGAAGCTTTCTTT.

The V and J genes are TRBV5-5 and TRBJ2-7; D perhaps matches TRBD2 (5 bases). Germline values: CDR1 SGHKS, CDR2 YYEKEE (reference sequence). V lost 6 bases and J lost 2, with 15 bases in between. This CDR3 has 14 residues. The CDR3 here is CASTTNYGAYEQYF. The DNA for the CDR3 is TGTGCCAGCACGACTAATTACGGAGCCTACGAGCAGTACTTC.

J is TRBJ1-2 and V is TRBV6-1; 9 bases are shared with TRBD1. Germline assignment: CDR1 MNHNS and CDR2 SASEGT. Unmatched junction bases numbered 7, after V lost 2 bases and J lost 3 bases. The length of the CDR3 is 16 residues. The CDR3 protein is CASSETPRTGDYGYTF. Here the CDR3 DNA reads TGTGCCAGCAGTGAAACCCCCCGGACAGGGGACTATGGCTACACCTTC.

The chain links TRBV7-2 to TRBJ1-5, with a weak D call TRBD1 (6 bases). CDR3 length equals 16 residues. With 1 base removed from V and 3 bases from J, the gap between germline ends came to 13 bases. Per germline, CDR1 SGHTA and CDR2 FQGNSA. The CDR3: CASSLVSAGDNQPQHF. The DNA of the CDR3 is TGTGCCAGCAGCTTAGTGAGTGCAGGGGACAATCAGCCCCAGCATTTT.

This chain connects TRBV28 to TRBJ1-1, with TRBD1 matching over 7 bases. V trimming: 5 bases; J trimming: 3 bases; junction bases outside the gene matches: 6. This CDR3 is built from 14 residues. Germline V gene sequence: CDR1 MDHEN, CDR2 SYDVKM. CDR3 protein: CASSLTGYDTEAFF. For the CDR3, the DNA is TGTGCCAGCAGTCTGACAGGGTACGACACTGAAGCTTTCTTT.

The V gene is TRBV27, the J gene TRBJ1-5; weak D call: TRBD1 (5 bases). CDR3 length: 12 amino acids. Trimming took off 5 bases at V and 5 bases at J, with 7 bases between the two ends. The V gene's germline CDR1 is MNHEY and CDR2 SMNVEV (reference sequence). The CDR3 here is CASSKTDQPQHF. For the CDR3, the DNA is TGTGCCAGCAGTAAGACAGATCAGCCCCAGCATTTT.

The rearrangement links TRBV7-2 to TRBJ2-5; TRBD2 matches at 10 bases. Gene TRBJ2-7 matches the end of the DNA better, so the J call may be wrong. The germline CDR1 and CDR2 sequences are SGHTA and FQGNSA. The CDR3 totals 15 residues. The CDR3 DNA is TGTGCCAGCAGCACCCGGACTAGCGGCTCCTACGAGCAGTACTTC. Amino acid sequence: CASSTRTSGSYEQYF.

The chain has TRBV6-1 and TRBJ1-4; the D gene is possibly TRBD1 (6 bases). Germline loops: CDR1 MNHNS, CDR2 SASEGT. This CDR3 comprises 14 residues. The V end was cut by 2 bases, the J end by 5 bases, with 9 bases between. For the CDR3, the DNA is TGTGCCAGCAGTGAAAACAGGGCGAATGAAAAACTGTTTTTT. It encodes CASSENRANEKLFF.

CDR3 DNA: TGTGCCAGTAGTATAGATCTAGTCTTGCAAGAGACCCAGTACTTC. Its translation is CASSIDLVLQETQYF. The rearrangement joins TRBV19 to TRBJ2-5; D gene unclear. The CDR3 has 15 amino acids. Trimming stripped 0 bases from V and 2 bases from J, with 10 bases between. The germline gives CDR1 LNHDA, CDR2 SQIVND (reference sequence).

The chain has TRBV5-4 and TRBJ1-2; 7 nucleotides line up with TRBD1. The CDR3 has 14 amino acids. Looked up from germline, CDR1 is SGHNT and CDR2 is YYREEE (reference sequence). V was clipped by 4 bases and J by 2 bases; unmatched bases: 5. The CDR3 sequence is CASSAMTGNYGYTF. The DNA for the CDR3 is TGTGCCAGCAGCGCTATGACAGGGAACTATGGCTACACCTTC.

The chain recombines TRBV28 with TRBJ2-5, with TRBD2 matching 13 bases. CDR3 size: 16 residues. Trimming at V came to 5 bases and at J to 6 bases, leaving 9 bases not matched to a gene. Germline lookup yields CDR1 MDHEN and CDR2 SYDVKM. In DNA form, the CDR3 reads TGTGCCAGCAGTCCCGGGACTAGCGGGGCCGGGAAGACCCAGTACTTC. This codes for CASSPGTSGAGKTQYF.

The genes are TRBV6-6 and TRBJ2-7; no clear D. There are 15 residues in the CDR3. V lost 4 bases to trimming and J lost 0 bases, with 13 bases between them. Germline CDR1 MNHNY, CDR2 SVGAGI (reference sequence). CDR3 amino acids: CASSSDRVNSYEQYF. CDR3 DNA: TGTGCCAGCAGTTCCGACCGGGTAAACTCCTACGAGCAGTACTTC.

The chain combines TRBV28 with TRBJ2-1; 9 bases are a match to TRBD2. CDR1 MDHEN and CDR2 SYDVKM come from the germline V gene. Unmatched junction bases numbered 16, after V lost 10 bases and J lost 12 bases. The CDR3 consists of 14 residues. In nucleotides, the CDR3 is TGTGCCACCATGCTAGCGGGGACTACAAAGGGGCAGTTCTTC. Amino acid sequence: CATMLAGTTKGQFF.

The rearrangement joins TRBV6-1 to TRBJ1-2; possibly TRBD1 for D (5 bases). This CDR3 is 17 amino acids long. Germline V lookup: CDR1 MNHNS, CDR2 SASEGT. V was pared by 2 bases and J by 2 bases, with 18 bases between. The CDR3: CASSEFSDTAKNYGYTF. CDR3 DNA sequence: TGTGCCAGCAGTGAATTTTCGGACACCGCCAAAAACTATGGCTACACCTTC.

The chain uses TRBV6-4 and TRBJ2-3; 10 bases are a match to TRBD2. Germline loops: CDR1 MRHNA, CDR2 SNTAGT. With 5 bases clipped from V and 0 bases from J, the junction kept 2 bases outside the gene matches. There are 15 residues in the CDR3. The CDR3 DNA reads as TGTGCCAGCAGTCCGGGACTAGCGAGCACAGATACGCAGTATTTT. This encodes CASSPGLASTDTQYF.

The chain uses TRBV6-5 and TRBJ1-5; 11 bases align to TRBD1. V lost 4 bases to trimming and J lost 5 bases; unmatched junction nucleotides: 4. Germline V gene lookup returns CDR1 MNHEY and CDR2 SVGAGI. The CDR3 runs to 15 residues. DNA of the CDR3: TGTGCCAGCAGTTCCGGACAGGGGGCATATCAGCCCCAGCATTTT. The encoded protein is CASSSGQGAYQPQHF.

The V call is TRBV7-8, the J call TRBJ2-2, with a possible D match to TRBD1 (6 bases). V dropped 5 bases and J dropped 0 bases, with 13 bases sitting between them. There are 16 residues in the CDR3. Germline assignment: CDR1 SGHVS and CDR2 FQNEAQ. The DNA for the CDR3 is TGTGCCAGCAGCCCGGGACATCGCTCGAACACCGGGGAGCTGTTTTTT. It codes for CASSPGHRSNTGELFF.

The gene calls are TRBV28 and TRBJ2-1; D uncertain. Germline lookup yields CDR1 MDHEN and CDR2 SYDVKM. V lost 1 base and J 10 bases, leaving 8 bases between the germline ends. The CDR3 sequence is 12 residues long. CDR3 in amino acids: CASSLYQSEQFF. CDR3 DNA sequence: TGTGCCAGCAGTTTATATCAGTCCGAGCAGTTCTTC.

The rearrangement links TRBV18 to TRBJ1-1, with D hard to call. CDR1 and CDR2 (germline): KGHSH, LQKENI. V shed 0 bases and J shed 2 bases, with 4 bases lying between them. The CDR3 is 13 amino acids. CDR3: CASSPPPNTEAFF. CDR3 nucleotide sequence: TGTGCCAGCTCACCACCCCCTAACACTGAAGCTTTCTTT. The variable domain in full, completed from reference TRBV18 and TRBJ1-1, reads NAGVMQNPRHLVRRRGQEARLRCSPMKGHSHVYWYRQLPEEGLKFMVYLQKENIIDESGMPKERFSAEFPKEGPSILRIQQVVRGDSAAYFCASSPPPNTEAFFGQGTRLTVV.

The V call is TRBV19, the J call TRBJ1-2; 8 bases map to TRBD1. J lost 4 bases, V lost 3 bases, and 7 bases had no gene match. This CDR3 is 15 amino acids long. Per the germline V gene, CDR1 is LNHDA and CDR2 is SQIVND (reference sequence). CDR3 nucleotides: TGTGCCAGTAGTATGCGCGGGACAGGCGGCTATGGCTACACCTTC. Its protein is CASSMRGTGGYGYTF.

This rearrangement joins TRBV7-3 to TRBJ1-1; D is possibly TRBD1 (6 bases). The V gene's germline CDR1 is SGHTA and CDR2 FQGTGA. The V end was cut by 4 bases, the J end by 0 bases, with 9 bases between. This CDR3 has 14 amino acids. In nucleotides, the CDR3 is TGTGCCAGCAGCTCGGGACAATTGAACACTGAAGCTTTCTTT. Its protein is CASSSGQLNTEAFF. Combining the CDR3 with reference TRBV7-3 and TRBJ1-1 gives the whole variable domain GAGVSQTPSNKVTEKGKYVELRCDPISGHTALYWYRQSLGQGPEFLIYFQGTGAADDSGLPNDRFFAVRPEGSVSTLKIQRTERGDSAVYLCASSSGQLNTEAFFGQGTRLTVV.

This chain uses TRBV5-1 with TRBJ1-3; 8 nucleotides match TRBD1. V dropped 3 bases and J dropped 0; count of bases not matched to a gene: 5. CDR3 length: 16 residues. The V gene's germline CDR1 is SGHRS and CDR2 YFSETQ. The CDR3 protein is CASSSGTGGSGNTIYF. Written as DNA, the CDR3 is TGCGCCAGCAGCTCGGGGACAGGCGGCTCTGGAAACACCATATATTTT.

This rearrangement joins TRBV11-2 to TRBJ2-2; 8 bases are shared with TRBD1. Germline lookup yields CDR1 SGHAT and CDR2 FQNNGV. The CDR3 is made up of 15 amino acids. Germline trimming cut 8 bases from V and 6 bases from J; bases unmatched to any gene: 11. CDR3 protein: CASWRQGSDAGELFF. The DNA for the CDR3 is TGTGCCAGCTGGCGACAGGGGTCGGATGCCGGGGAGCTGTTTTTT.

The chain uses TRBV5-4 and TRBJ2-3, with 13 positions matching TRBD2. V dropped 4 bases and J dropped 0; count of bases not matched to a gene: 2. CDR3 size: 16 residues. The germline CDR1 and CDR2 sequences are SGHNT and YYREEE (reference sequence). CDR3 residues: CASSRTSGGSTDTQYF. Written as DNA, the CDR3 is TGTGCCAGCAGCCGGACTAGCGGGGGTAGCACAGATACGCAGTATTTT.

V and J are TRBV28 and TRBJ2-5; perhaps TRBD1 as D (6 bases). The CDR3 has 11 amino acids. Germline V gene data show CDR1 as MDHEN and CDR2 as SYDVKM. V gave up 5 bases and J gave up 12 bases, with 13 bases separating them. The CDR3 DNA reads TGTGCCAGCAGTCCACCAGGGGTTAAGTACTTC. This translates into CASSPPGVKYF.

V usage is TRBV18 and J usage is TRBJ1-5, with a tentative D call TRBD1 (5 bases). The CDR3 consists of 15 residues. Germline V gene sequence: CDR1 KGHSH, CDR2 LQKENI. Trimming left V 2 bases short and J 3 bases short, with 11 bases between. The CDR3 sequence: CASSPSGGVNQPQHF. The CDR3 nucleotides read TGTGCCAGCTCACCATCGGGGGGAGTCAATCAGCCCCAGCATTTT.